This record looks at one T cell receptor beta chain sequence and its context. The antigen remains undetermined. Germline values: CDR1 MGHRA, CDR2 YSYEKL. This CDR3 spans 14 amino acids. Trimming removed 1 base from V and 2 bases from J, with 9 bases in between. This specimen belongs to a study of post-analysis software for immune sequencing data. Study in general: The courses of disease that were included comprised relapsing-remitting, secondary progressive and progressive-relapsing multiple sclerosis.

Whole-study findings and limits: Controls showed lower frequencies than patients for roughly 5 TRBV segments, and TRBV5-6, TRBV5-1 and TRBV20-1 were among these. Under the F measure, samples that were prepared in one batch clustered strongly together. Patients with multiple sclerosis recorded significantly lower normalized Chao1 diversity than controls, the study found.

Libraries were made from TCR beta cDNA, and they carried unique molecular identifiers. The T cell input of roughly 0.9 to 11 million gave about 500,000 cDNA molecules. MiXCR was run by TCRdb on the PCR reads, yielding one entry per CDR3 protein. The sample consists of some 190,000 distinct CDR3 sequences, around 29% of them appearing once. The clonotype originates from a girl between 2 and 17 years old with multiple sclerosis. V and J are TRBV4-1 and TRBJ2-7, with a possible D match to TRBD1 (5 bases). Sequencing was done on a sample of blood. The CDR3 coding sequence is TGCGCCAGCAGCCAAGCAGGGTTCGCCTACGAGCAGTACTTC. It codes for CASSQAGFAYEQYF.